The rows below give T cell receptor beta chains drawn from one sample of a study of T cells in Graves' hyperthyroidism and ophthalmopathy. TCRdb used MiXCR to reprocess the multiplex PCR reads, holding one entry per CDR3 protein. This sample has more than 75,000 distinct CDR3 sequences; around 52% occur once, and the top ten carry 25% to 30%. Sequenced input: blood. These receptors came from a woman aged 35 to 49 with Graves' hyperthyroidism. CDR3s include the opening cysteine and the closing phenylalanine or tryptophan. A D gene is named only where the DNA matches it firmly. Clone size is shown for a subset of rows, as once, few, many or a class of expanded clone.

d_call,v_call,clone_size,j_call,cdr3_nt,cdr3_aa
.,TRBV6-2/TRBV6-3,.,TRBJ2-6,TGTGCCAGCAGTTCCAGGTTCTCCCTTAGCTCTGGGGCCAACGTCCTGACTTTC,CASSSRFSLSSGANVLTF
.,TRBV7-2,.,TRBJ1-1,TGTGCCAGCAGCGCTCAACAGGGTCGGGTGGGAGCTTTCTTT,CASSAQQGRVGAFF
TRBD1,TRBV7-9,once,TRBJ1-5,TGTGCCAGCAGCTTAGGGGACAGGGTGGGCAATCAGCCCCAGCATTTT,CASSLGDRVGNQPQHF
TRBD1,TRBV10-3,.,TRBJ1-2,TGTGCCATCACTCCCCAGAGGGGTGACAGGGGGAATGGCTACACCTTC,CAITPQRGDRGNGYTF
.,TRBV7-2,once,TRBJ2-2,TGCGCCAGCAGCGCGCTCCTGACAGCGGACACCGGGGAGCTGCTTTTT,CASSALLTADTGELLF
.,TRBV11-1,.,TRBJ1-6,TGTGCCAGCAGCTTAGCGAGCGGGAGGGCCGGTAATTCACCCCTCCACTTT,CASSLASGRAGNSPLHF
.,TRBV4-1,.,TRBJ1-4,TGCGCCAGCAGCCAAGATGGGTACGAGGGGGAAAAACTGTTTTTT,CASSQDGYEGEKLFF
TRBD2,TRBV15,.,TRBJ2-7,TGTGCCGCCAGCAGCCTCCAGACTAGCGGGAGTGTTGAGCAGTACTTC,CAASSLQTSGSVEQYF
.,TRBV15,many,TRBJ2-7,TGTGCCACCAGCCGCGACGGGGACTACGAGCAGTACTTC,CATSRDGDYEQYF
.,TRBV11-2,.,TRBJ2-7,TGTGCCAGCAGCTCATACGGGGGGCGAACCTACGAGCAGTACTTC,CASSSYGGRTYEQYF
TRBD1,TRBV6-5,many,TRBJ1-2,TGTGCCAGCAGTTGGGGACAGGCCAATGGCTACACCTTC,CASSWGQANGYTF
TRBD1,TRBV7-9,.,TRBJ1-6,TGTGCCAGCAGCCCATTGGGACAGAATTCACCCCTCCACTTT,CASSPLGQNSPLHF
TRBD1,TRBV9,.,TRBJ1-1,TGTGCCAGCAGCGTAGGGATGGACAGGGATGTAGCTTTCTTT,CASSVGMDRDVAFF
TRBD2,TRBV7-3,.,TRBJ2-5,TGTGCCAGCAGCCAGACGGGGAGGGAAGAGACCCAGTACTTC,CASSQTGREETQYF
.,TRBV20-1,.,TRBJ1-1,TGCAGTGCTAGAGCCCACGCACTGACTACTGAAGCTCTCTTT,CSARAHALTTEALF
.,TRBV7-2,.,TRBJ2-2,TGTGCCAGCAGCTTGAGCCGGGAGAGAACCGGGGAGCTGTTTTTT,CASSLSRERTGELFF
TRBD1,TRBV12-3/TRBV12-4,many,TRBJ1-2,TGTGCCAGCAGTTTAGCGGGGGGACAGGCCAACTATGGCTACACCTTC,CASSLAGGQANYGYTF
.,TRBV12-3/TRBV12-4,few,TRBJ1-2,TGTGCCATCAGTGCGGCCGGAGGCTACACCTTC,CAISAAGGYTF
TRBD2,TRBV7-2,few,TRBJ2-7,TGCAGCGTCGGGACTAGCGGCTCCTACGAGCAGTACTTC,CSVGTSGSYEQYF
.,TRBV6-6,many,TRBJ2-3,TGTGCCAGCAGTCTTAGGGGGTCGGATACGCAGTATTTT,CASSLRGSDTQYF
.,TRBV5-4,.,TRBJ2-7,TGTGCCAGCAGCTTGGGTGGACCTAGCGGGACAGGGCCATCGACCTACGAGCAGTACTTC,CASSLGGPSGTGPSTYEQYF
TRBD1,TRBV7-3,few,TRBJ1-3,TGTGCCAGCAGCCCACAGGGGGCGGACGGAAACACCATATATTTT,CASSPQGADGNTIYF
TRBD2,TRBV12-3/TRBV12-4,.,TRBJ2-5,TGTGCCAGCAGGGGGGGGGGAGATCAAGAGACCCAGTACTTC,CASRGGGDQETQYF
.,TRBV11-1,.,TRBJ2-7,TGTGCCAGCTCACCACTCAAGGTCGGCAGCGGTAGATACGAGCAGTACTTC,CASSPLKVGSGRYEQYF
.,TRBV15,.,TRBJ1-1,TGTGCCACCAGCAGGGACCCGACCGGTGAAGCTTTCTTT,CATSRDPTGEAFF
.,TRBV7-9,many,TRBJ1-5,TGTGCCAGCAGCTTCCTCGGGGCTGACCAGCATTTT,CASSFLGADQHF
TRBD1,TRBV7-9,.,TRBJ2-7,TGTGCCAGCAGCTTAGGGGACAGGGAGCCCTACGAGCAGTACTTC,CASSLGDREPYEQYF
.,TRBV7-2,once,TRBJ2-7,TGTGCCAGCAGCCAGGGCGGTTGGAAATCCTACGAGCAGTACTTC,CASSQGGWKSYEQYF
.,TRBV7-9,many,TRBJ1-1,TGTGCCAGCAGCGTCGATACAAGGTTGAACACTGAAGCTTTCTTT,CASSVDTRLNTEAFF
.,TRBV29-1,many,TRBJ1-1,TGCAGCGCTGCGGGTGGGTACACTGAAGCTTTCTTT,CSAAGGYTEAFF
.,TRBV7-2,.,TRBJ2-1,TGTGCCAGCAGCTTTTCCAGTAACGGTGAGCAGTTCTTC,CASSFSSNGEQFF
.,TRBV29-1,many,TRBJ1-1,TGCAGCGTTGTGGGGGAGACTGAAGCTTTCTTT,CSVVGETEAFF
.,TRBV20-1,many,TRBJ2-7,TGCAGTGGAGAACGGGACAATCTTGAGCAGTACTTC,CSGERDNLEQYF
TRBD2,TRBV20-1,many,TRBJ2-7,TGCAGTGCTACGGGACTAGCGGGAGGCGAGCAGTACTTC,CSATGLAGGEQYF
.,TRBV12-3/TRBV12-4,many,TRBJ2-7,TGTGCCAGCAGTTTGTCAGTCTACGAGCAGTACTTC,CASSLSVYEQYF
.,TRBV24-1,many,TRBJ2-5,TGTGCCACCAGTGAGCCCGGGGCATCGTCACGAGAGACCCAGTACTTC,CATSEPGASSRETQYF
TRBD2,TRBV7-2,many,TRBJ2-3,TGTGCCAGCAGCGTAAGCGGGAGTAGGACAGATACGCAGTATTTT,CASSVSGSRTDTQYF
.,TRBV7-3,.,TRBJ2-1,TGTGCCAGCAGCTTAACCGGGAGCGGGAATGAGCAGTTCTTC,CASSLTGSGNEQFF
.,TRBV6-6,.,TRBJ2-7,TGTGCCAGCAGTTACCGAGCGGGCCCGGACTACGAGCAGTACTTC,CASSYRAGPDYEQYF
TRBD1,TRBV2,.,TRBJ2-5,TGTGCCAGCAGTGAAGAGGGACAGGGGACGCAGGAGACCCAGTACTTC,CASSEEGQGTQETQYF
TRBD2,TRBV10-3,many,TRBJ2-1,TGTGCCATCAGTGCTGGACTAGCGGGAGTCAATGAGCAGTTCTTC,CAISAGLAGVNEQFF
.,TRBV7-2,many,TRBJ2-7,TGTGCCAGCAGCTTAGAGACACCAGGCGAGCAGTACTTC,CASSLETPGEQYF
TRBD1,TRBV10-2,.,TRBJ1-6,TGCGCCAGCAGGGGCGACAGGGAGAATTCACCCCTCCACTTT,CASRGDRENSPLHF
.,TRBV29-1,.,TRBJ2-7,TGCAGCAAGGACTCTAGCTCCTACGAGCAGTACTTC,CSKDSSSYEQYF
.,TRBV10-3,many,TRBJ2-3,TGTGCCATCAGTGTTGGTACAGATACGCAGTATTTT,CAISVGTDTQYF
.,TRBV10-3,.,TRBJ1-6,TGTGCCATCAGTGGTGAGGCAGGGCGGAATTCACCCCTCCACTTT,CAISGEAGRNSPLHF
.,TRBV2,few,TRBJ1-4,TGTGCCAGCAGACTCGGGGGAGCGGGCGAAAAACTGTTTTTT,CASRLGGAGEKLFF
.,TRBV2,few,TRBJ1-5,TGTGCCAGCAGTGAGTTAGGGCTTGGTCAGCCCCAGCATTTT,CASSELGLGQPQHF
.,TRBV6-5,many,TRBJ1-1,TGTGCCAGCACCGGGGGCACTGAAGCTTTCTTT,CASTGGTEAFF
TRBD1,TRBV29-1,.,TRBJ2-7,TGCAGCGTACAGGGGGTCGGCGAGCAGTACTTC,CSVQGVGEQYF
TRBD1,TRBV10-3,.,TRBJ2-7,TGTGCCATTCAAACAGGGGGCGGGAGCTCCTACGAGCAGTACTTC,CAIQTGGGSSYEQYF
TRBD2,TRBV5-1,.,TRBJ2-2,TGCGCCAGCACCGGACTAGCGGGATCCACCACCGGGGAGCTGTTTTTT,CASTGLAGSTTGELFF
.,TRBV10-3,.,TRBJ1-1,TGTGCCACCAGTGATCGCGCCGGAAGGGAAGCTTTCTTT,CATSDRAGREAFF
.,TRBV20-1,.,TRBJ2-5,TGCAGTGCCGTGTCGGGAGAGACCCAGTACTTC,CSAVSGETQYF
.,TRBV12-3/TRBV12-4,few,TRBJ2-2,TGTGCCAGCAGTTTAAGGTACTGGGCCTCGAGGACCGGGGAGCTGTTTTTT,CASSLRYWASRTGELFF
TRBD2,TRBV6-2/TRBV6-3,.,TRBJ2-7,TGTGCCAGCAGTTACTCAGCGGGAGCGGGAGAGCAGTACTTC,CASSYSAGAGEQYF
.,TRBV20-1,many,TRBJ2-3,TGCAGTGCTAGAGCGGACAGAGATACGCAGTATTTT,CSARADRDTQYF
.,TRBV6-1,few,TRBJ1-3,TGTGCCAGCAGTCTTAGCGGGAACGGGAGAAACACCATATATTTT,CASSLSGNGRNTIYF